Listed here is a single TCR beta chain. Its target is unknown. This sample was taken from a study of T cell repertoires in cytomegalovirus infection. The overall study: Well-studied HLA-B-restricted CMV epitopes were used in the study alongside recently identified HLA-C-restricted ones.

TCRdb analysed the reads with MiXCR anew, one entry per CDR3 protein. The sample contains 250,000 to 300,000 distinct CDR3 sequences, less than 25% of which appear only once. Per the germline V gene, CDR1 is MDHEN and CDR2 is SYDVKM. The CDR3 length is 12 residues. V was trimmed by 11 bases and J by 0 bases, leaving 9 bases between them. Source: cultured PBMCs, taken from culture after CMV antigen stimulation. The receptor was isolated from a human donor in good health (CMV status not recorded). Some clones in this sample may be carry-over from other donors' samples. The chain has TRBV28 and TRBJ2-3; D tentatively reads TRBD1 or TRBD2 (5 bases each). The CDR3 DNA follows: TGTGCCTCGGGGCTGAGCACAGATACGCAGTATTTT. Its translation is CASGLSTDTQYF. Looking up the rest from reference TRBV28 and TRBJ2-3 gives the full variable domain: DVKVTQSSRYLVKRTGEKVFLECVQDMDHENMFWYRQDPGLGLRLIYFSYDVKMKEKGDIPEGYSVSREKKERFSLILESASTNQTSMYLCASGLSTDTQYFGPGTRLTVL.